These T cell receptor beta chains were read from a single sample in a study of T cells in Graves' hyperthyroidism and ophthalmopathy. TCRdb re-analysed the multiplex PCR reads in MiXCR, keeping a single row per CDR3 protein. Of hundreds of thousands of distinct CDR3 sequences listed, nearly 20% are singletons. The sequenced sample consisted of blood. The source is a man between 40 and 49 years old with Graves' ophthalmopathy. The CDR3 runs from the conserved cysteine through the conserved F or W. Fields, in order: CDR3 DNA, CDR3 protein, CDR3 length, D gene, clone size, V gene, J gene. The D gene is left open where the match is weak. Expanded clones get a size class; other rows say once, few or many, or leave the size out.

cdr3_nt: TGTGCCAGCAGCTTGGGGATCATCCACGGGGGCTACACCTTC
cdr3_aa: CASSLGIIHGGYTF
cdr3_length: 14
d_call: -
clone_size: few
v_call: TRBV11-1
j_call: TRBJ1-2

cdr3_nt: TGTGCCAGCAGCTTAGGGGGACTAGCGGACTTTAAAGGGACCCAGTACTTC
cdr3_aa: CASSLGGLADFKGTQYF
cdr3_length: 17
d_call: TRBD2
clone_size: -
v_call: TRBV11-2
j_call: TRBJ2-5

cdr3_nt: TGTGCCTGGACCGGTCTAGTGCCTGCCGGGGAGCTGTTTTTT
cdr3_aa: CAWTGLVPAGELFF
cdr3_length: 14
d_call: -
clone_size: few
v_call: TRBV30
j_call: TRBJ2-2

cdr3_nt: TGTGCCACCAGCCGAGGGGGAGAGACCCAGTACTTC
cdr3_aa: CATSRGGETQYF
cdr3_length: 12
d_call: -
clone_size: many
v_call: TRBV15
j_call: TRBJ2-5

cdr3_nt: TGTGCCAGCAGCCAAGATCCGGACGGGGGGGCCGCGAATGAGCAGTTCTTC
cdr3_aa: CASSQDPDGGAANEQFF
cdr3_length: 17
d_call: TRBD2
clone_size: -
v_call: TRBV11-2
j_call: TRBJ2-1

cdr3_nt: TGTGCCAGCATCCACAACCAGGGGGGCGAGCAGTACTTC
cdr3_aa: CASIHNQGGEQYF
cdr3_length: 13
d_call: -
clone_size: few
v_call: TRBV7-9
j_call: TRBJ2-7

cdr3_nt: TGTGCCAGCAGCTCCTCTCCGGGGGGTTGGGCAGATACGCAGTATTTT
cdr3_aa: CASSSSPGGWADTQYF
cdr3_length: 16
d_call: TRBD2
clone_size: -
v_call: TRBV28
j_call: TRBJ2-3

cdr3_nt: TGTGCCAGCAGTTGGCTCACCTTGGGTTACACCGGGGAGCTGTTTTTT
cdr3_aa: CASSWLTLGYTGELFF
cdr3_length: 16
d_call: -
clone_size: -
v_call: TRBV6-1
j_call: TRBJ2-2

cdr3_nt: TGTGCCACCAGTGGACCGGGCGGAGGGGTAGCTTTCTTT
cdr3_aa: CATSGPGGGVAFF
cdr3_length: 13
d_call: -
clone_size: -
v_call: TRBV10-3
j_call: TRBJ1-1

cdr3_nt: TGTGCCAGCAGTTACTCCGGGACTAGCGGGATGACAGATGAGCAGTTCTTC
cdr3_aa: CASSYSGTSGMTDEQFF
cdr3_length: 17
d_call: TRBD2
clone_size: many
v_call: TRBV6-2/TRBV6-3
j_call: TRBJ2-1

cdr3_nt: TGTGCCAGCAGTTTACAGGGCCCTGGGAACACCGGGGAGCTGTTTTTT
cdr3_aa: CASSLQGPGNTGELFF
cdr3_length: 16
d_call: -
clone_size: many
v_call: TRBV6-1
j_call: TRBJ2-2

cdr3_nt: TGTGCCAGCAGCAAATCCGGGACAGAATTTAACTATGGCTACACCTTC
cdr3_aa: CASSKSGTEFNYGYTF
cdr3_length: 16
d_call: TRBD1
clone_size: few
v_call: TRBV3-1
j_call: TRBJ1-2

cdr3_nt: TGTGCCAGCAGCTTTTCTTCCAGGTACGAGCAGTACTTC
cdr3_aa: CASSFSSRYEQYF
cdr3_length: 13
d_call: -
clone_size: -
v_call: TRBV11-2
j_call: TRBJ2-7

cdr3_nt: TGTGCCAGCAGGGTGGGGGAAGTGGCCTACGAGCAGTACTTC
cdr3_aa: CASRVGEVAYEQYF
cdr3_length: 14
d_call: -
clone_size: many
v_call: TRBV7-9
j_call: TRBJ2-7

cdr3_nt: TGCGCCAGCAGCCAATCCTCAGGGGGCTGGGGCACCGGGGAGCTGTTTTTT
cdr3_aa: CASSQSSGGWGTGELFF
cdr3_length: 17
d_call: TRBD1
clone_size: few
v_call: TRBV4-1
j_call: TRBJ2-2

cdr3_nt: TGTGCCAGCAGGGACAGGGGTGTAGCGCAGTATTTT
cdr3_aa: CASRDRGVAQYF
cdr3_length: 12
d_call: TRBD1
clone_size: -
v_call: TRBV27
j_call: TRBJ2-3

cdr3_nt: TGTGCCAGCTCACCACGGACTAGCGGAGGAGGGGATGAGCAGTTCTTC
cdr3_aa: CASSPRTSGGGDEQFF
cdr3_length: 16
d_call: TRBD2
clone_size: few
v_call: TRBV18
j_call: TRBJ2-1

cdr3_nt: TGTGCCAGCACCCGGGTTACTTACAATGAGCAGTTCTTC
cdr3_aa: CASTRVTYNEQFF
cdr3_length: 13
d_call: -
clone_size: -
v_call: TRBV28
j_call: TRBJ2-1

cdr3_nt: TGTGCCAGCAGTCTCCACTCGGCTGAAGCTTTCTTT
cdr3_aa: CASSLHSAEAFF
cdr3_length: 12
d_call: -
clone_size: -
v_call: TRBV6-1
j_call: TRBJ1-1

cdr3_nt: TGCAGTGCTAGAGACTCGGACGGGTATGGCTACACCTTC
cdr3_aa: CSARDSDGYGYTF
cdr3_length: 13
d_call: -
clone_size: -
v_call: TRBV20-1
j_call: TRBJ1-2